Listed below are T cell receptor beta chains from one sample, sequenced in a study of spatial heterogeneity in lung cancer. TCRdb passed the 5' RACE reads through MiXCR, listing each CDR3 protein once. The table shows 5,400 or so distinct CDR3 sequences, with around 26% occurring only once. The sample consisted of PBMCs, taken at surgery. These receptors were taken from a male donor with early-stage non-small cell lung cancer. Each CDR3 is given without its conserved first and last residue. Fields, in order: V gene, CDR3 length, J gene, clone size, CDR3 protein. Part of the rows lack a size; the others show once, few, many or a class for expanded clones.

>TRBV4-1|12|TRBJ2-7|medium-sized
ASSQGRAVYEQY
>TRBV3-1|12|TRBJ2-2|medium-sized
ASSGTANTGELF
>TRBV18|13|TRBJ2-2|medium-sized
ASSPGTMNTGELF
>TRBV18|13|TRBJ2-3|NA
ASSPRQGSTDTQY
>TRBV20-1|13|TRBJ2-2|NA
SAYPRGPNTGELF
>TRBV7-8|15|TRBJ2-7|NA
ASSLKIPAGGSYEQY
>TRBV12-3/TRBV12-4|11|TRBJ2-7|medium-sized
ASSPEQHYEQY
>TRBV3-1|12|TRBJ2-3|NA
ASTPRLAADTQY
>TRBV2|14|TRBJ2-3|medium-sized
ASSRTGTGVTDTQY
>TRBV20-1|11|TRBJ2-7|NA
SVPGQTLYEQY
>TRBV27|14|TRBJ2-2|NA
ASSWTVTANTGELF
>TRBV7-2|12|TRBJ2-1|medium-sized
ASMHSGGYPEQF
>TRBV5-5|16|TRBJ2-1|few
ASSLVWPPADAYNEQF
>TRBV7-6|13|TRBJ2-3|NA
ASTLGGGTINTQY
>TRBV12-5|15|TRBJ2-3|NA
ASGLVLGGAQPDTQY
>TRBV4-2|9|TRBJ2-1|NA
ASSQDNEQF
>TRBV7-6|14|TRBJ2-2|few
ASSLASTTNTGELF
>TRBV7-3|13|TRBJ2-3|NA
ASSSTGGRSDTQY
>TRBV4-2|10|TRBJ1-6|medium-sized
ASSQEAPGLH
>TRBV19|16|TRBJ1-5|medium-sized
ASSTPLATTGYNQPQH
>TRBV30|18|TRBJ1-4|NA
AWSVPPKGQGAGTNEKLF
>TRBV5-1|13|TRBJ2-5|medium-sized
ATQGTGTRQETQY
>TRBV5-1|13|TRBJ2-7|medium-sized
ASSPMRRSSYEQY
>TRBV7-8|12|TRBJ2-1|medium-sized
ASSLGPGTSGKF
>TRBV12-3/TRBV12-4|11|TRBJ2-7|NA
ASSSTASYEQY
>TRBV29-1|12|TRBJ1-1|few
SVGTGSWNTEAF
>TRBV14|14|TRBJ2-5|NA
ASSQGLTSGSETQY
>TRBV30|11|TRBJ2-3|many
AWSRVGTDTQY
>TRBV20-1|14|TRBJ2-7|medium-sized
SARGEAPGAEYEQY
>TRBV28|11|TRBJ2-7|NA
ASRSGTSYEQY
>TRBV28|13|TRBJ2-3|NA
ASSSPGHPTDTQY
>TRBV18|14|TRBJ2-1|medium-sized
ASSLGRDRGRNEQF
>TRBV20-1|13|TRBJ2-3|medium-sized
SAEEAGIRTDTQY
>TRBV27|14|TRBJ2-7|medium-sized
ASSAGSAGGAYEQY
>TRBV6-5|14|TRBJ2-1|NA
ASTPSPGTAYNEQF
>TRBV20-1|10|TRBJ1-1|NA
SVRDTGVGAF
>TRBV9|14|TRBJ2-1|few
ASSVGTSGVTNEQF
>TRBV2|11|TRBJ1-4|medium-sized
ASTGDSHEKLF
>TRBV5-1|13|TRBJ1-1|medium-sized
ASSLGLQRGTEAF
>TRBV11-2|13|TRBJ1-5|NA
ASSLEAPSNQPQH
>TRBV12-3/TRBV12-4|10|TRBJ2-7|few
ASRGTGIEQY